This TCR beta chain emerged from a study of blood T cell repertoires in COVID-19. On the study more broadly: Whether acute or convalescent, the COVID-19 samples came from the United States, Italy and Spain.

The protocol was immunoSEQ multiplex PCR, while the TCRdb copy is restricted to in-frame clones and leaves out a portion. This table has a few hundred thousand clones, about 88% appearing once. The sequencing input was peripheral blood. The sequence was collected from a man aged 55 to 69 who had recovered from COVID-19.

The CDR3 spells CASTLGRQGEQYF. The DNA of the CDR3 is TGTGCCAGCACCCTCGGGCGTCAGGGGGAGCAGTACTTC. This sequence joins TRBV6-6 and TRBJ2-7; possible D gene TRBD1, 6 bases. Per the germline V gene, CDR1 is MNHNY and CDR2 is SVGAGI (reference sequence). V was shortened by 7 bases and J by 7 bases, with 17 bases between the two germline ends. The CDR3 covers 13 residues.